The rows below give T cell receptor beta chains drawn from one sample of a study of blood T cell repertoires in COVID-19. Measured with immunoSEQ multiplex PCR; TCRdb has only the in-frame clones, and not every one. The sample has tens of thousands of clones; nearly 90% are singletons. The sequenced material came from peripheral blood. The receptor source for this set is a man aged 50-60 years with active COVID-19. Each CDR3 is given with its conserved first and last residue. A D gene is named only where the DNA matches it firmly. Rows give clone size only sometimes, using once, few, many, or a class for an expanded clone.

cdr3_aa: CASSQVPGTFSVIQYF
cdr3_nt: TGCGCCAGCAGCCAAGTCCCGGGGACTTTTTCGGTCATTCAGTACTTC
clone_size: NA
d_call: NA
v_call: TRBV4-1
j_call: TRBJ2-4

cdr3_aa: CASSFAGGEYNEQFF
cdr3_nt: TGTGCCAGCAGTTTCGCGGGGGGGGAATACAATGAGCAGTTCTTC
clone_size: NA
d_call: TRBD2
v_call: TRBV6-5
j_call: TRBJ2-1

cdr3_aa: CASSYSAGNYEQYF
cdr3_nt: TGTGCCAGCAGTTACAGCGCAGGGAACTACGAGCAGTACTTC
clone_size: once
d_call: NA
v_call: TRBV6-5
j_call: TRBJ2-7

cdr3_aa: CASSQDLGRLSGNTIYF
cdr3_nt: TGTGCCAGCAGCCAAGATTTAGGCAGACTCTCTGGAAACACCATATATTTT
clone_size: NA
d_call: NA
v_call: TRBV14
j_call: TRBJ1-3

cdr3_aa: CASSPYSPPRDRGNSPLHF
cdr3_nt: TGCGCCAGCAGTCCATATTCCCCTCCGCGGGACAGGGGTAATTCACCCCTCCACTTT
clone_size: NA
d_call: TRBD1
v_call: TRBV23-1
j_call: TRBJ1-6

cdr3_aa: CASILQGNIQYF
cdr3_nt: TGCGCCAGCATCCTACAGGGAAACATTCAGTACTTC
clone_size: few
d_call: NA
v_call: TRBV23-1
j_call: TRBJ2-4

cdr3_aa: CAISEPGGMNTEAFF
cdr3_nt: TGTGCCATCAGTGAGCCAGGGGGAATGAACACTGAAGCTTTCTTT
clone_size: NA
d_call: TRBD1
v_call: TRBV10-3
j_call: TRBJ1-1

cdr3_aa: CASSSFSLRGLENTEAFF
cdr3_nt: TGTGCCAGCAGTTCATTCAGCCTCAGGGGGCTAGAAAACACTGAAGCTTTCTTT
clone_size: NA
d_call: TRBD1
v_call: TRBV28
j_call: TRBJ1-1

cdr3_aa: CASSRGRENQPQHF
cdr3_nt: TGTGCCAGCAGCCGGGGGCGGGAGAATCAGCCCCAGCATTTT
clone_size: NA
d_call: NA
v_call: TRBV3-1/TRBV3-2
j_call: TRBJ1-5

cdr3_aa: CASSLQGYSNQPQHF
cdr3_nt: TGTGCCAGCAGCCTACAGGGTTATAGCAATCAGCCCCAGCATTTT
clone_size: NA
d_call: NA
v_call: TRBV9
j_call: TRBJ1-5

cdr3_aa: CASSPTRTAREQYF
cdr3_nt: TGTGCCAGCAGCCCTACTCGCACCGCAAGAGAGCAGTACTTC
clone_size: few
d_call: NA
v_call: TRBV3-1/TRBV3-2
j_call: TRBJ2-7

cdr3_aa: CASSTEREINTEAFF
cdr3_nt: TGTGCCAGCAGTACCGAACGGGAGATTAACACTGAAGCTTTCTTT
clone_size: NA
d_call: NA
v_call: TRBV6-2/TRBV6-3
j_call: TRBJ1-1

cdr3_aa: CAWRNGQGKFYGYTF
cdr3_nt: TGTGCCTGGAGAAACGGCCAGGGGAAATTCTATGGCTACACCTTC
clone_size: NA
d_call: NA
v_call: TRBV30
j_call: TRBJ1-2

cdr3_aa: CASSQDPKVQGANVLTF
cdr3_nt: TGCGCCAGCAGCCAAGACCCCAAAGTGCAGGGGGCCAACGTCCTGACTTTC
clone_size: NA
d_call: NA
v_call: TRBV4-1
j_call: TRBJ2-6

cdr3_aa: CASSQDRGHEQYF
cdr3_nt: TGCGCCAGCAGCCAAGACAGGGGCCACGAGCAGTACTTC
clone_size: NA
d_call: NA
v_call: TRBV4-1
j_call: TRBJ2-7

cdr3_aa: CASSSGQGPTGELFF
cdr3_nt: TGCGCCAGCAGCTCCGGACAGGGGCCCACCGGGGAGCTGTTTTTT
clone_size: once
d_call: TRBD1
v_call: TRBV5-1
j_call: TRBJ2-2

cdr3_aa: CASSQGVTGLSNQPQHF
cdr3_nt: TGTGCCAGCAGCCAAGGTGTGACGGGGTTAAGCAATCAGCCCCAGCATTTT
clone_size: NA
d_call: NA
v_call: TRBV3-1/TRBV3-2
j_call: TRBJ1-5

cdr3_aa: CASSKDRAGELFF
cdr3_nt: TGTGCCAGCAGCAAAGACAGGGCCGGGGAGCTGTTTTTT
clone_size: NA
d_call: TRBD1
v_call: TRBV11-2
j_call: TRBJ2-2

cdr3_aa: CASSVGQANEQFF
cdr3_nt: TGTGCCAGCAGCGTAGGTCAGGCCAATGAGCAGTTCTTC
clone_size: NA
d_call: NA
v_call: TRBV9
j_call: TRBJ2-1

cdr3_aa: CTATGGKSDTQYF
cdr3_nt: TGCACCGCAACGGGGGGCAAGTCAGATACGCAGTATTTT
clone_size: NA
d_call: NA
v_call: TRBV1
j_call: TRBJ2-3

cdr3_aa: CASRGRGDTQYF
cdr3_nt: TGTGCCAGCAGGGGCAGGGGAGATACGCAGTATTTT
clone_size: few
d_call: NA
v_call: TRBV7-3
j_call: TRBJ2-3

cdr3_aa: CASSDRGHNSPLHF
cdr3_nt: TGTGCCAGCAGCGACAGGGGCCATAATTCACCCCTCCACTTT
clone_size: NA
d_call: TRBD1
v_call: TRBV6-5
j_call: TRBJ1-6

cdr3_aa: CASSLGQKNSPLHF
cdr3_nt: TGTGCCAGCAGCCTCGGACAGAAGAATTCACCCCTCCACTTT
clone_size: NA
d_call: NA
v_call: TRBV3-1/TRBV3-2
j_call: TRBJ1-6

cdr3_aa: CAVSQGSSGNTIYF
cdr3_nt: TGTGCCGTATCGCAGGGGAGCTCTGGAAACACCATATATTTT
clone_size: NA
d_call: NA
v_call: TRBV3-1/TRBV3-2
j_call: TRBJ1-3

cdr3_aa: CASSQEAIAETQYF
cdr3_nt: TGTGCCAGCAGCCAAGAAGCGATCGCAGAGACCCAGTACTTC
clone_size: NA
d_call: NA
v_call: TRBV4-2
j_call: TRBJ2-5

cdr3_aa: CATSSPFMTGTSNQPQHF
cdr3_nt: TGTGCCACCAGCAGCCCCTTTATGACAGGGACCAGCAATCAGCCCCAGCATTTT
clone_size: NA
d_call: TRBD1
v_call: TRBV15
j_call: TRBJ1-5

cdr3_aa: CASRALGAGVGEQYF
cdr3_nt: TGTGCCAGCAGGGCTCTTGGAGCGGGGGTAGGGGAGCAGTACTTC
clone_size: NA
d_call: TRBD2
v_call: TRBV11-1
j_call: TRBJ2-7

cdr3_aa: CASSLEAGGRGGRSDTQYF
cdr3_nt: TGTGCCAGCAGCTTAGAGGCAGGTGGGCGGGGGGGCCGATCAGATACGCAGTATTTT
clone_size: NA
d_call: TRBD2
v_call: TRBV7-2
j_call: TRBJ2-3

cdr3_aa: CASRTGSGANVLTF
cdr3_nt: TGTGCCAGCCGGACAGGGAGCGGGGCCAACGTCCTGACTTTC
clone_size: NA
d_call: TRBD1
v_call: TRBV14
j_call: TRBJ2-6

cdr3_aa: CASSPDSVFYGYTF
cdr3_nt: TGTGCCAGCAGCCCGGACAGCGTCTTTTATGGCTACACCTTC
clone_size: once
d_call: NA
v_call: TRBV7-9
j_call: TRBJ1-2

cdr3_aa: CASSLNRNTGELFF
cdr3_nt: TGCGCCAGCAGCCTAAACAGGAACACCGGGGAGCTGTTTTTT
clone_size: NA
d_call: NA
v_call: TRBV4-3
j_call: TRBJ2-2

cdr3_aa: CATSTGTGYEQYF
cdr3_nt: TGTGCCACCAGTACCGGGACAGGGTACGAGCAGTACTTC
clone_size: once
d_call: TRBD1
v_call: TRBV24-1
j_call: TRBJ2-7

cdr3_aa: CASSSVLIPRSGNTIYF
cdr3_nt: TGTGCCAGCAGTTCGGTCCTCATCCCTAGATCTGGAAACACCATATATTTT
clone_size: NA
d_call: NA
v_call: TRBV28
j_call: TRBJ1-3

cdr3_aa: CASSRGTSSRETQYF
cdr3_nt: TGTGCCAGCAGCCGCGGGACTAGCTCACGAGAGACCCAGTACTTC
clone_size: once
d_call: TRBD2
v_call: TRBV25-1
j_call: TRBJ2-5

cdr3_aa: CVNTGGPNEKLFF
cdr3_nt: TGTGTCAATACCGGGGGGCCTAATGAAAAACTGTTTTTT
clone_size: NA
d_call: NA
v_call: TRBV24-1
j_call: TRBJ1-4

cdr3_aa: CASSWDRGLVNEQFF
cdr3_nt: TGTGCCAGCAGCTGGGACAGGGGATTAGTCAATGAGCAGTTCTTC
clone_size: NA
d_call: TRBD1
v_call: TRBV14
j_call: TRBJ2-1

cdr3_aa: CAWSTGFGYTF
cdr3_nt: TGTGCCTGGAGTACAGGGTTCGGCTACACCTTC
clone_size: NA
d_call: NA
v_call: TRBV30
j_call: TRBJ1-2

cdr3_aa: CASSEGGRDHQPQHF
cdr3_nt: TGCGCCAGCAGTGAAGGGGGCCGGGATCATCAGCCCCAGCATTTT
clone_size: NA
d_call: TRBD1
v_call: TRBV10-2
j_call: TRBJ1-5

cdr3_aa: CASSDGGGLRGRDTQYF
cdr3_nt: TGTGCCAGCAGTGACGGTGGCGGGTTGCGGGGACGGGATACGCAGTATTTT
clone_size: NA
d_call: NA
v_call: TRBV6-4
j_call: TRBJ2-3

cdr3_aa: CASSSTGKAYEQYF
cdr3_nt: TGTGCCAGCAGCTCGACAGGGAAAGCCTACGAGCAGTACTTC
clone_size: NA
d_call: TRBD1
v_call: TRBV7-2
j_call: TRBJ2-7

cdr3_aa: CASSIRGGVTYEQYF
cdr3_nt: TGTGCCAGTAGTATTCGAGGGGGCGTTACCTACGAGCAGTACTTC
clone_size: NA
d_call: TRBD1
v_call: TRBV19
j_call: TRBJ2-7

cdr3_aa: CASSRVGAQQETQYF
cdr3_nt: TGTGCTAGCAGCCGTGTAGGGGCCCAACAAGAGACCCAGTACTTC
clone_size: NA
d_call: NA
v_call: TRBV7-7
j_call: TRBJ2-5

cdr3_aa: CASSRGGRTSYEQYF
cdr3_nt: TGTGCCAGCAGTCGGGGGGGACGGACTAGCTACGAGCAGTACTTC
clone_size: once
d_call: TRBD2
v_call: TRBV6-2/TRBV6-3
j_call: TRBJ2-7

cdr3_aa: CASSYYWGEYNEQFF
cdr3_nt: TGTGCCAGCAGCTACTACTGGGGGGAGTACAATGAGCAGTTCTTC
clone_size: NA
d_call: NA
v_call: TRBV13
j_call: TRBJ2-1

cdr3_aa: CASSPPAGESGYTF
cdr3_nt: TGTGCCAGCTCACCACCCGCAGGGGAGTCTGGCTACACCTTC
clone_size: NA
d_call: NA
v_call: TRBV18
j_call: TRBJ1-2

cdr3_aa: CASSLGLTSGSYNEQFF
cdr3_nt: TGTGCCAGCAGCTTAGGGCTGACTAGCGGGTCGTACAATGAGCAGTTCTTC
clone_size: NA
d_call: TRBD2
v_call: TRBV7-9
j_call: TRBJ2-1

cdr3_aa: CASSLEAGSTDTQYF
cdr3_nt: TGTGCCAGCAGCTTGGAGGCGGGGAGCACAGATACGCAGTATTTT
clone_size: NA
d_call: NA
v_call: TRBV5-6
j_call: TRBJ2-3